The next 20 T cell receptor beta chains were all read from a single sample in a study of graft-versus-host responses after intestinal transplantation. The method was immunoSEQ multiplex PCR; TCRdb's version includes in-frame clones alone and lacks a portion of them. The sample includes about 97,000 clones, approximately 92% seen only once; the top ten take more than 15%. The sample consisted of PBMCs, taken approximately 470 days after intestinal transplant. The receptors shown here come from a human patient who received an intestinal transplant, so some T cells may come from the graft donor.

The J gene is TRBJ1-5, the V gene TRBV6-5; no definite D call. Germline CDR1 MNHEY, CDR2 SVGAGI. This CDR3 comprises 13 residues. Trimming pared 7 bases from V and 2 bases from J, leaving 9 bases between. CDR3 sequence: CASTGGGNQPQHF. The CDR3 DNA follows: TGTGCCAGCACGGGCGGTGGCAATCAGCCCCAGCATTTT.

This clone was found a few times. The chain recombines TRBV6-4 with TRBJ1-2; TRBD1 might be the D (5 bases). The CDR3 length is 12 residues. V was clipped by 3 bases and J by 5 bases, with 7 bases between them. From germline, CDR1 is MRHNA and CDR2 SNTAGT. The CDR3 sequence: CASSEGGYGYTF. CDR3 nucleotides: TGTGCCAGCAGTGAGGGGGGATATGGCTACACCTTC.

The chain employs TRBV7-6 and TRBJ2-1; 11 bases fit TRBD2. The CDR3 extends over 19 amino acids. The V gene end was trimmed by 8 bases and the J gene end by 5 bases; junction bases not matched to a gene: 20. In germline, CDR1 is SGHVS, CDR2 FNYEAQ. CDR3 in amino acids: CASVPPGLAANRTDNEQFF. CDR3 DNA sequence: TGTGCCAGCGTACCACCGGGACTAGCGGCCAACAGAACAGACAATGAGCAGTTCTTC. The full variable domain, in which reference TRBV7-6 and TRBJ2-1 provide the parts outside the CDR3, is GAGVSQSPRYKVTKRGQDVALRCDPISGHVSLYWYRQALGQGPEFLTYFNYEAQQDKSGLPNDRFSAERPEGSISTLTIQRTEQRDSAMYRCASVPPGLAANRTDNEQFFGPGTRLTVL.

The rearrangement joins TRBV5-4 to TRBJ2-7; the D gene is possibly TRBD2 (6 bases). V lost 0 bases, J lost 3 bases, and 13 bases lay in between. The CDR3 consists of 15 residues. CDR1 is SGHNT and CDR2 is YYREEE in the germline V gene (reference sequence). DNA of the CDR3: TGTGCCAGCAGCTTGGCCGCGTCTAGCGTCTACGAGCAGTACTTC. This encodes CASSLAASSVYEQYF.

The V gene is TRBV18, the J gene TRBJ2-5, with a tentative D call TRBD1 (6 bases). The germline gives CDR1 KGHSH, CDR2 LQKENI. CDR3 length: 13 amino acids. V shed 3 bases and J shed 5 bases, with 10 bases lying between them. CDR3 nucleotides: TGTGCCAGCTCACCGACAGGATGGGAGACCCAGTACTTC. Protein product: CASSPTGWETQYF.

Only one count was recorded for this clone. This chain links TRBV19 with TRBJ1-2; 8 bases align to TRBD1. The CDR3 spans 18 residues. With 4 bases clipped from V and 4 bases from J, the junction kept 17 bases outside the gene matches. Germline CDR1 is LNHDA and CDR2 is SQIVND (reference sequence). CDR3 bases: TGTGCCAGTAGTACCCCGCCGGGACAGGAGTTATATGTCTATGGCTACACCTTC. Its protein is CASSTPPGQELYVYGYTF.

The rearrangement uses TRBV27 and TRBJ2-1; no reliable D call. CDR1 is MNHEY and CDR2 is SMNVEV in the germline V gene (reference sequence). The germline V and J ends were trimmed by 2 bases and 10 bases, with 12 bases remaining between them. The CDR3 contains 13 residues. CDR3 protein: CASSLISSREQFF. The CDR3 DNA reads TGTGCCAGCAGTTTAATCAGCTCCCGCGAGCAGTTCTTC.

The J gene is TRBJ2-3, the V gene TRBV7-9; 10 bases align to TRBD2. The CDR3 contains 14 residues. The germline CDR1 and CDR2 sequences are SEHNR and FQNEAQ (reference sequence). With V trimmed by 4 bases and J by 5 bases, 3 bases remained unmatched. The CDR3 spells CASSSSGGEDTQYF. In DNA, the CDR3 is TGTGCCAGCAGCTCTAGCGGGGGAGAAGATACGCAGTATTTT.

The table lists this clone with a count of one. The V gene is TRBV7-9, the J gene TRBJ2-2; D call uncertain. The V end lost 1 base, the J end lost 2 bases, and 5 bases lay between the germline ends. The CDR3 contains 14 residues. Germline CDR1 reads SEHNR; CDR2 reads FQNEAQ (reference sequence). This chain's CDR3 is CASSLDSNTGELFF. Written as DNA, the CDR3 is TGTGCCAGCAGCTTAGACTCCAACACCGGGGAGCTGTTTTTT.

The chain employs TRBV7-9 and TRBJ2-3, with TRBD2 as a possible D gene (5 bases). Between the trimmed V and J ends, which lost 8 bases and 2 bases, there was a span of 14 bases. The CDR3 spans 14 residues. In germline, CDR1 is SEHNR, CDR2 FQNEAQ (reference sequence). The CDR3 nucleotides are TGTGCCAGCGGCCCTAGCTCCTCCACAGATACGCAGTATTTT. Protein sequence: CASGPSSSTDTQYF. Using reference TRBV7-9 and TRBJ2-3 for the parts outside the CDR3, the full variable domain is DTGVSQNPRHKITKRGQNVTFRCDPISEHNRLYWYRQTLGQGPEFLTYFQNEAQLEKSRLLSDRFSAERPKGSFSTLEIQRTEQGDSAMYLCASGPSSSTDTQYFGPGTRLTVL.

The chain couples TRBV11-3 to TRBJ2-7; a weak D match, TRBD1 (6 bases). Germline assignment: CDR1 SGHNT and CDR2 YENEEA. Trimming left V 5 bases short and J 5 bases short, with 13 bases between. CDR3 length: 13 residues. This CDR3 reads CASSPRGSHEQYF. The CDR3 DNA reads TGTGCCAGCAGCCCCAGGGGTTCCCACGAGCAGTACTTC.

The J gene is TRBJ1-1, the V gene TRBV7-6, with no clear D. The CDR3 has 13 residues. V was trimmed by 5 bases and J by 0 bases, leaving 7 bases between them. The germline gives CDR1 SGHVS, CDR2 FNYEAQ. The CDR3 sequence: CASSLTMNTEAFF. In DNA, the CDR3 is TGTGCCAGCAGCCTGACAATGAACACTGAAGCTTTCTTT. Full variable domain (rest looked up from reference TRBV7-6 and TRBJ1-1): GAGVSQSPRYKVTKRGQDVALRCDPISGHVSLYWYRQALGQGPEFLTYFNYEAQQDKSGLPNDRFSAERPEGSISTLTIQRTEQRDSAMYRCASSLTMNTEAFFGQGTRLTVV.

The rearrangement links TRBV4-1 to TRBJ1-5, with a tentative D call TRBD1 (5 bases). Trimming took off 0 bases at V and 3 bases at J, with 15 bases between the two ends. CDR3 length: 17 amino acids. CDR1 MGHRA and CDR2 YSYEKL come from the germline V gene. CDR3 nucleotides: TGCGCCAGCAGCCAAGAGAGACAGTTCCATACCAATCAGCCCCAGCATTTT. Amino acids: CASSQERQFHTNQPQHF.

As regards this clone: The junction departs from the called germline gene at one end, perhaps through a read error. The chain carries TRBV7-7 and TRBJ2-7, with D possibly matching TRBD2 (6 bases). The CDR3 sequence is 14 residues long. Germline CDR1 SSHAT, CDR2 FNYEAQ (reference sequence). The CDR3 DNA sequence: TGTGCTAGCAGCTTGGCGGGGAACTCCTACGAGCAGTACTTC. Protein sequence: CASSLAGNSYEQYF.

V gene TRBV7-3 combines with J gene TRBJ2-3, with 8 bases that match TRBD2. The CDR3 covers 17 residues. V lost 2 bases and J lost 0; bases outside the gene matches: 7. From germline, CDR1 is SGHTA and CDR2 FQGTGA. CDR3 DNA: TGTGCCAGCAGCTTACGGGCGGGGGGCCTTAGCACAGATACGCAGTATTTT. Its protein product is CASSLRAGGLSTDTQYF.

V gene TRBV27 combines with J gene TRBJ2-7; D remains ambiguous. The CDR3 runs to 13 residues. V lost 2 bases and J 3 bases, leaving 8 bases between the germline ends. The germline V gene has CDR1 MNHEY and CDR2 SMNVEV (reference sequence). CDR3 bases: TGTGCCAGCAGTTTAGGTGGTAGCTACGAGCAGTACTTC. Translation gives CASSLGGSYEQYF.

This sequence joins TRBV13 and TRBJ2-1; tentatively, D is TRBD1 (5 bases). Germline V lookup: CDR1 PRHDT, CDR2 FYEKMQ (reference sequence). This CDR3 is built from 16 residues. The germline V and J ends were trimmed by 1 base and 2 bases, with 12 bases remaining between them. The CDR3 loop reads CASSLEGPPPYNEQFF. CDR3 DNA: TGTGCCAGCAGCTTAGAGGGGCCACCCCCCTACAATGAGCAGTTCTTC. Together with reference TRBV13 and TRBJ2-1, the CDR3 gives the full variable domain: AAGVIQSPRHLIKEKRETATLKCYPIPRHDTVYWYQQGPGQDPQFLISFYEKMQSDKGSIPDRFSAQQFSDYHSELNMSSLELGDSALYFCASSLEGPPPYNEQFFGPGTRLTVL.

This CDR3 reads CATSTRQGAETQYF. As DNA, the CDR3 is TGTGCCACCAGCACACGACAGGGGGCTGAGACCCAGTACTTC. This chain joins TRBV15 and TRBJ2-5; 10 bases fit TRBD1. Germline CDR1 LNHNV, CDR2 YYDKDF (reference sequence). J gave up 5 bases and V 4 bases, and 4 bases lay outside the gene matches. This CDR3 is 14 amino acids long.

J is TRBJ2-1 and V is TRBV29-1; no definite D call. V was pared by 6 bases and J by 3 bases, with 3 bases between. Germline V gene lookup returns CDR1 SQVTM and CDR2 ANQGSEA. This CDR3 spans 10 amino acids. The DNA of the CDR3 is TGCAGCGTAGACTACAATGAGCAGTTCTTC. Protein product: CSVDYNEQFF.

The chain uses TRBV2 and TRBJ1-5; 8 nucleotides agree with TRBD1. There are 15 residues in the CDR3. Looked up from germline, CDR1 is SNHLY and CDR2 is FYNNEI. V was pared by 5 bases and J by 7 bases, with 10 bases of the junction left unmatched. As DNA, the CDR3 is TGTGCCAGCAGTAATCGAGCAGGGGGCAGCCAGCCCCAGCATTTT. This codes for CASSNRAGGSQPQHF.